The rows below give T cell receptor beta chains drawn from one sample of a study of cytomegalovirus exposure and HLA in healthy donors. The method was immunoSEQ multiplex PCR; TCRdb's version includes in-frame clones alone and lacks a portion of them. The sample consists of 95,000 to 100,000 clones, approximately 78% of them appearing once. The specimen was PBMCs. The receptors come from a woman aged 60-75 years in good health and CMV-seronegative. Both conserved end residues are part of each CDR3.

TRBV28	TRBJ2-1	CASSLPGDNEQFF
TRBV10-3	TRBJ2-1	CAISAGTSGGGNNEQFF
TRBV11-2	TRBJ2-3	CASSLDSTSGAYTQYF
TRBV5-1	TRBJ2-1	CASNPGGRNEQFF
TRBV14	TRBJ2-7	CASSPPRQGGYEQYF
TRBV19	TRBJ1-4	CASREGEKLFF
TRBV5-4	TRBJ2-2	CASSPGTGNTGELFF
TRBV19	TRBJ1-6	CASHETGGSPLHF
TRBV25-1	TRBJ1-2	CASSEWDRGLYGYTF
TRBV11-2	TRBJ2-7	CASSSTGDFRSEQYF
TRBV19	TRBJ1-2	CASSISGGTSYGYTF
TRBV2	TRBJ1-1	CASRRSGNTEAFF
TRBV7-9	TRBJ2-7	CASSLLYEQYF
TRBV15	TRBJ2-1	CATSRDISGGYNEQFF
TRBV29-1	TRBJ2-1	CSVEGYKGQGSYNEQFF